One and the same sample provided the 22 T cell receptor beta chains below, sequenced in a study of T cells expressing NK-cell markers. With the 5' RACE reads reprocessed, TCRdb shows one record per CDR3 protein and no DNA. In total, the table holds some 450,000 distinct CDR3 sequences. The sequenced material came from blood T cells: a sorted CD56 or NKG2C T cell subset, CD4+ or CD8+ T cells, or bulk PBMC T cells (not recorded which). The receptors were sampled from a woman aged 18 to 69 in good health.

This chain uses TRBV7-2 with TRBJ1-5. Germline-derived CDR1 and CDR2 are SGHTA and FQGNSA. The CDR3 has 13 residues. The chain's CDR3 is CASSARDNQPQHF.

The V and J genes are TRBV5-6 and TRBJ2-5; TCRdb names TRBD2, which stays unverified in the absence of DNA. Germline V lookup: CDR1 SGHDT, CDR2 YYEEEE. The CDR3 is 16 residues long. The CDR3 sequence: CASSLERSPSAETQYF.

The gene calls are TRBV3-1 and TRBJ2-1; the TCRdb call, TRBD2, lacks DNA for checking. CDR1 and CDR2 (germline): LGHDT, YNNKEL (reference sequence). The CDR3 has 14 amino acids. The CDR3: CASSQTSDYNEQFF.

This chain uses TRBV4-2 with TRBJ1-5. Per the germline V gene, CDR1 is LGHNA and CDR2 is YNFKEQ. The CDR3 totals 13 residues. CDR3 protein: CASSQRENQPQHF.

The chain carries TRBV12-3 or TRBV12-4 and TRBJ2-7. The CDR3 is made up of 11 amino acids. CDR3: CASSWGREQYF.

This sequence joins TRBV9 and TRBJ2-1. This CDR3 has 16 residues. CDR1 and CDR2 from the germline V gene are SGDLS and YYNGEE. The CDR3: CASSDPTDSSYNEQFF. Full variable domain (rest looked up from reference TRBV9 and TRBJ2-1): DSGVTQTPKHLITATGQRVTLRCSPRSGDLSVYWYQQSLDQGLQFLIQYYNGEERAKGNILERFSAQQFPDLHSELNLSSLELGDSALYFCASSDPTDSSYNEQFFGPGTRLTVL.

The chain uses TRBV6-5 and TRBJ1-2. CDR1 is MNHEY and CDR2 is SVGAGI in the germline V gene. The CDR3 totals 11 residues. CDR3 in amino acids: CASRGAYGYTF.

CDR3 loop: CASSEPGLAGQETQYF. The chain employs TRBV10-2 and TRBJ2-5; the TCRdb call, TRBD2, lacks DNA for checking. Germline V gene data show CDR1 as WSHSY and CDR2 as SAAADI. CDR3 size: 16 residues.

The chain employs TRBV20-1 and TRBJ1-2; the D call of TRBD1 rests on TCRdb alone, since no DNA is present to check it. This CDR3 has 12 amino acids. Per the germline V gene, CDR1 is DFQATT and CDR2 is SNEGSKA (reference sequence). CDR3 amino acids: CSAAQGADGYTF.

The rearrangement uses TRBV19 and TRBJ2-5; there is no DNA to check the TCRdb D call of TRBD1. Per the germline V gene, CDR1 is LNHDA and CDR2 is SQIVND (reference sequence). The CDR3 loop spans 13 amino acids. This chain's CDR3 is CASSITPSGTQYF.

The V call is TRBV6-1, the J call TRBJ1-5; the D call of TRBD1 rests on TCRdb alone, since no DNA is present to check it. The CDR3 loop spans 15 amino acids. From germline, CDR1 is MNHNS and CDR2 SASEGT. CDR3 sequence reads: CASSGQGGLNQPQHF.

The chain employs TRBV11-1 and TRBJ2-1; no DNA is available, so the TRBD2 call from TCRdb remains unchecked. The CDR3 totals 20 residues. Germline V gene data show CDR1 as SGHAT and CDR2 as FQDESV (reference sequence). CDR3 in amino acids: CASSSISPGLAEAGYNEQFF. The complete variable domain, with remaining parts taken from reference TRBV11-1 and TRBJ2-1, reads EAEVAQSPRYKITEKSQAVAFWCDPISGHATLYWYRQILGQGPELLVQFQDESVVDDSQLPKDRFSAERLKGVDSTLKIQPAELGDSAMYLCASSSISPGLAEAGYNEQFFGPGTRLTVL.

The gene calls are TRBV29-1 and TRBJ2-6; no DNA is available, so the TRBD1 call from TCRdb remains unchecked. CDR1 SQVTM and CDR2 ANQGSEA come from the germline V gene. This CDR3 contains 16 residues. CDR3 region: CSVQRQTSSGANVLTF. The full variable domain, its missing parts supplied by reference TRBV29-1 and TRBJ2-6, is SAVISQKPSRDICQRGTSLTIQCQVDSQVTMMFWYRQQPGQSLTLIATANQGSEATYESGFVIDKFPISRPNLTFSTLTVSNMSPEDSSIYLCSVQRQTSSGANVLTFGAGSRLTVL.

The V call is TRBV7-8, the J call TRBJ2-2; TCRdb's D call, TRBD1, is unchecked because there is no DNA. Germline assignment: CDR1 SGHVS and CDR2 FQNEAQ. This CDR3 comprises 15 residues. The CDR3 loop reads CASSLDRGDTGELFF.

CDR3 sequence reads: CASSSPGTQKEQPQHF. This chain connects TRBV6-2 or TRBV6-3 to TRBJ1-5. Germline V gene data show CDR1 as MNHEY and CDR2 as SVGEGT. The CDR3 spans 16 residues.

J is TRBJ2-1 and V is TRBV15. The CDR3 covers 13 residues. Germline-derived CDR1 and CDR2 are LNHNV and YYDKDF (reference sequence). CDR3 sequence: CATSRDRVQEQFF.

J is TRBJ2-2 and V is TRBV7-2; TCRdb selects TRBD1, and the lack of DNA leaves this call unchecked. Germline V CDR1 and CDR2: SGHTA, FQGNSA. The CDR3 contains 15 residues. The CDR3: CASSLGGGITGELFF.

This rearrangement joins TRBV11-2 to TRBJ2-1; TCRdb reports TRBD1, a call that lacks DNA to check it against. CDR1 SGHAT and CDR2 FQNNGV come from the germline V gene. The CDR3 loop spans 14 amino acids. The CDR3 here is CASSGPGAYNEQFF.

CDR3 protein: CASSGTGVGADTQYF. The chain uses TRBV9 and TRBJ2-3; TCRdb's D call of TRBD1 is untestable without DNA. The CDR3 length is 15 residues. Germline assignment: CDR1 SGDLS and CDR2 YYNGEE.

CDR3: CASSQGSGANTEAFF. The genes are TRBV4-3 and TRBJ1-1; TCRdb lists TRBD1, though no DNA is available to test this call. The CDR3 has 15 amino acids. The germline gives CDR1 LGHNA, CDR2 YSLEER.

The chain combines TRBV29-1 with TRBJ2-3. The CDR3 extends over 14 amino acids. The germline V gene encodes CDR1 SQVTM and CDR2 ANQGSEA. CDR3 loop: CSVEDIQYTDTQYF.

The rearrangement links TRBV28 to TRBJ2-1. Looked up from germline, CDR1 is MDHEN and CDR2 is SYDVKM. The CDR3 covers 12 residues. CDR3 in amino acids: CASSLAGYEQFF.